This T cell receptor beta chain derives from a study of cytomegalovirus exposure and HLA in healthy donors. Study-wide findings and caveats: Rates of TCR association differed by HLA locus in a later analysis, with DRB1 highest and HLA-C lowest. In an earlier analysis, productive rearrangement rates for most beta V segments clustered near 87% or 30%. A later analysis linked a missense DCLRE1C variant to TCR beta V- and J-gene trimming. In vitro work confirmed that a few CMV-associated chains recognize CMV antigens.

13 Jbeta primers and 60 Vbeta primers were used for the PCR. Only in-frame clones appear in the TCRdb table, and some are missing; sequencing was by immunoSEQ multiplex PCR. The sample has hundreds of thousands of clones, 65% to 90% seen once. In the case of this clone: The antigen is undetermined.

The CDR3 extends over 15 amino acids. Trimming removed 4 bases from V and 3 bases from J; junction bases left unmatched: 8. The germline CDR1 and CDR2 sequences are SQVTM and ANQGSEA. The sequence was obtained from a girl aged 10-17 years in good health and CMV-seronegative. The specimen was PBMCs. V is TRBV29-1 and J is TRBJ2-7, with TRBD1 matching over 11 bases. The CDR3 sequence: CSVARGTGGGYEQYF. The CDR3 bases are TGCAGCGTTGCCCGAGGGACAGGGGGGGGCTACGAGCAGTACTTC.